This record covers a single T cell receptor beta chain. The data are from a study of blood T cell repertoires in COVID-19. The overall study: The United States, Italy and Spain supplied acute and convalescent COVID-19 samples. The analysed material was cDNA or gDNA that came from T cells, B-cell-depleted T cells, or PBMCs.

CDR1 SGHRS and CDR2 YFSETQ come from the germline V gene. Trimming took 0 bases from V and 0 from J, leaving 8 bases between them. This CDR3 is 15 amino acids long. Under the authors' procedure: Estimates of nucleated cell counts were drawn from the amplification of reference gene primers. Sequencing used immunoSEQ multiplex PCR; TCRdb keeps in-frame clones, though not all of them. The V and J calls and clone size were taken over from that table, and D and trimming were inferred from the DNA. The repertoire holds nearly 60,000 clones, with 85% to 90% as singletons. Input material: peripheral blood. The receptor was derived from a man aged 55 to 69 with active COVID-19. The genes are TRBV5-1 and TRBJ2-3; D unresolved. CDR3: CASSLAAASTDTQYF. DNA for the CDR3: TGCGCCAGCAGCTTGGCGGCGGCTAGCACAGATACGCAGTATTTT.